This record covers a single T cell receptor beta chain. This entry comes from a study of blood T cell repertoires in COVID-19. Study summary: Acute-phase and convalescent COVID-19 samples originated in the United States, Italy and Spain.

Data came from immunoSEQ multiplex PCR; TCRdb stores just in-frame clones and leaves some out. Of roughly 120,000 clones detected, around 85% appear once; the ten largest clones hold approximately 8%. This CDR3 comprises 15 residues. CDR1 SGHRS and CDR2 YFSETQ come from the germline V gene. V was shortened by 1 base and J by 5 bases, with 12 bases between the two germline ends. The sequence was obtained from a man between 65 and 85 years old who had recovered from COVID-19. The rearrangement uses TRBV5-1 and TRBJ2-2; D is perhaps TRBD1 (6 bases). Material: peripheral blood. DNA of the CDR3: TGCGCCAGCAGCTTGACAGGGAGAGGAACCGGGGAGCTGTTTTTT. Amino acid sequence: CASSLTGRGTGELFF. Full variable domain (outside the CDR3, taken from reference TRBV5-1 and TRBJ2-2): KAGVTQTPRYLIKTRGQQVTLSCSPISGHRSVSWYQQTPGQGLQFLFEYFSETQRNKGNFPGRFSGRQFSNSRSEMNVSTLELGDSALYLCASSLTGRGTGELFFGEGSRLTVL.